These 14 T cell receptor beta chains originate from one sample sequenced in a study of cytomegalovirus exposure and HLA in healthy donors. The assay was immunoSEQ multiplex PCR, and TCRdb's table has in-frame clones only and misses some. The sample records some 270,000 clones, approximately 86% being singletons. Sequencing was done on a sample of PBMCs. These receptors were collected from a woman aged 18-29 years in good health and CMV-seronegative.

J is TRBJ2-2 and V is TRBV7-3; TRBD2 matches 12 bases. The length of the CDR3 is 14 residues. The J segment lost 4 bases and the V segment lost 6 bases, leaving 0 bases of the junction unmatched. Germline CDR1 and CDR2: SGHTA and FQGTGA. CDR3 sequence: CASRLAGGTGELFF. The DNA for the CDR3 is TGTGCCAGCAGACTAGCGGGGGGCACCGGGGAGCTGTTTTTT.

The chain is built from TRBV6-6 and TRBJ1-2; TRBD1 aligns across 7 bases. Germline CDR1 is MNHNY and CDR2 is SVGAGI (reference sequence). The CDR3 spans 13 residues. V lost 7 bases and J lost 4; bases outside the gene matches: 6. DNA for the CDR3: TGTGCCAGCATCCCAGGGACAGCCTATGGCTACACCTTC. Translation: CASIPGTAYGYTF.

V is TRBV6-6 and J is TRBJ2-3; the D gene is possibly TRBD1 (6 bases). The V and J ends lost 10 bases and 5 bases respectively, with 19 bases between them. The length of the CDR3 is 14 residues. Germline V CDR1 and CDR2: MNHNY, SVGAGI (reference sequence). This CDR3 is CATTGGQILDTQYF. DNA for the CDR3: TGTGCCACAACCGGCGGACAGATACTAGATACGCAGTATTTT.

Note on this clone: Distinct nucleotide sequences in the sample also encode this CDR3. The rearrangement links TRBV30 to TRBJ2-7; unclear D gene. This CDR3 region has 11 residues. Germline V gene lookup returns CDR1 GTSNPN and CDR2 SVGIG (reference sequence). Trimming took off 2 bases at V and 2 bases at J, with 4 bases between the two ends. As DNA, the CDR3 is TGTGCCTGGAGTTCCACCTACGAGCAGTACTTC. This codes for CAWSSTYEQYF.

This clone appeared once. This chain connects TRBV27 to TRBJ1-1; 9 bases map to TRBD1. The germline V gene encodes CDR1 MNHEY and CDR2 SMNVEV (reference sequence). After removal of 2 bases from V and 10 bases from J, the junction contained 5 bases not matched to a gene. The CDR3 consists of 13 residues. The CDR3 sequence: CASSLARTGVAFF. The DNA for the CDR3 is TGTGCCAGCAGTTTAGCCAGGACAGGGGTAGCTTTCTTT.

This clone has just one count. This chain joins TRBV29-1 and TRBJ2-3, with D perhaps TRBD2 (5 bases). Trimming cost V 5 bases and J 5 bases, with 17 bases left between them. Germline V gives CDR1 SQVTM, CDR2 ANQGSEA. The CDR3 runs to 14 residues. The CDR3, as DNA: TGCAGCGTTCGGACTCTCATTATTGGAGATACGCAGTATTTT. The encoded protein is CSVRTLIIGDTQYF.

The chain links TRBV29-1 to TRBJ1-5; 7 nucleotides align to TRBD1. CDR3 size: 13 residues. V trimming: 7 bases; J trimming: 4 bases; junction bases outside the gene matches: 7. Germline V gives CDR1 SQVTM, CDR2 ANQGSEA. The CDR3 DNA is TGCAGCGACCTAGACAGGGAGAATCAGCCCCAGCATTTT. Its protein product is CSDLDRENQPQHF. The full variable domain, completed using reference TRBV29-1 and TRBJ1-5, is SAVISQKPSRDICQRGTSLTIQCQVDSQVTMMFWYRQQPGQSLTLIATANQGSEATYESGFVIDKFPISRPNLTFSTLTVSNMSPEDSSIYLCSDLDRENQPQHFGDGTRLSIL.

The V gene is TRBV30, the J gene TRBJ1-3, with a tentative D call TRBD1 (5 bases). V lost 5 bases and J 2 bases, leaving 10 bases between the germline ends. Germline CDR1 reads GTSNPN; CDR2 reads SVGIG (reference sequence). The CDR3 sequence is 13 residues long. The CDR3 DNA is TGTGCCTGGTCGGCAGGGACTGGAAACACCATATATTTT. It codes for CAWSAGTGNTIYF.

In its sample, this clone was seen once. The chain has TRBV27 and TRBJ2-7; D remains ambiguous. CDR3 length: 13 residues. The V and J ends lost 2 bases and 6 bases respectively, with 11 bases between them. Looked up from germline, CDR1 is MNHEY and CDR2 is SMNVEV (reference sequence). CDR3 coding DNA: TGTGCCAGCAGTTTAGGCAGAGGAGCCGAGCAGTACTTC. It is translated as CASSLGRGAEQYF.

This clone came up once. The CDR3 DNA reads as TGTGCCAGCTCACCACCCAGGGGATCAAACACTGAAGCTTTCTTT. The encoded protein is CASSPPRGSNTEAFF. The rearrangement links TRBV18 to TRBJ1-1; possible D gene TRBD1, 6 bases. CDR3 length: 15 amino acids. V was clipped by 0 bases and J by 2 bases, with 10 bases between them. Germline CDR1 reads KGHSH; CDR2 reads LQKENI.

The chain employs TRBV28 and TRBJ1-5; 10 positions agree with TRBD1. The germline V gene encodes CDR1 MDHEN and CDR2 SYDVKM. J was trimmed by 6 bases and V by 3 bases; bases with no gene match: 8. The CDR3 runs to 16 residues. CDR3 protein: CASSFTWTGGVQPQHF. In DNA form, the CDR3 reads TGTGCCAGCAGTTTTACTTGGACAGGGGGTGTTCAGCCCCAGCATTTT.

The J gene is TRBJ1-5, the V gene TRBV27, with no clear D. V was trimmed by 0 bases and J by 5 bases, leaving 11 bases between them. In germline, CDR1 is MNHEY, CDR2 SMNVEV (reference sequence). The CDR3 is 15 residues long. Here the CDR3 reads CASSLSQHGDQPQHF. In DNA form, the CDR3 reads TGTGCCAGCAGTTTATCGCAACACGGGGATCAGCCCCAGCATTTT.

The rearrangement links TRBV27 to TRBJ2-3; D unclear. Looked up from germline, CDR1 is MNHEY and CDR2 is SMNVEV (reference sequence). The CDR3 is 16 residues long. Trimming took off 4 bases at V and 0 bases at J, with 14 bases between the two ends. For the CDR3, the DNA is TGTGCCAGCAGTTCGAACACCGATTCTAGCACAGATACGCAGTATTTT. Its protein product is CASSSNTDSSTDTQYF.

The J gene is TRBJ2-1, the V gene TRBV30, with D maybe TRBD2 (5 bases). The CDR3 contains 14 residues. Trimming left V 1 base short and J 4 bases short, with 11 bases between. CDR1 and CDR2 from the germline V gene are GTSNPN and SVGIG (reference sequence). The CDR3 region is CAWSADFLYNEQFF. The CDR3 DNA reads TGTGCCTGGAGTGCGGACTTTCTATACAATGAGCAGTTCTTC.